These T cell receptor beta chains were read from a single sample in a study of shared T cell receptors in the human thymus. The data were produced by immunoSEQ multiplex PCR, yet TCRdb's version contains in-frame clones alone and is incomplete. The sample includes 450,000 to 650,000 clones, about four fifths seen only once; the top ten take less than 0.015%. This sample also belongs to another study, concerning human thymus T cells.

The sequencing sample was made of thymocytes. These receptors came from a boy younger than two with a congenital heart defect. CDR3s include the opening cysteine and the closing phenylalanine or tryptophan. D genes are given only for firm matches. Some rows have no size entry. The others give once, few or many, or a class for an expanded clone.

j_call | clone_size | v_call | d_call | cdr3_nt | cdr3_aa
TRBJ1-3 | NA | TRBV4-3 | NA | TGCGCCAGCAGCCAAGATTTAAAGGGGCGTAGAGGAAACACCATATATTTT | CASSQDLKGRRGNTIYF
TRBJ2-5 | NA | TRBV30 | TRBD2 | TGTGCCTGGAGACAGACTAGCGGGGGGCCTCAAGAGACCCAGTACTTC | CAWRQTSGGPQETQYF
TRBJ1-1 | once | TRBV29-1 | TRBD1 | TGCAGCGTTGCTGACAGGGGGAACACTGAAGCTTTCTTT | CSVADRGNTEAFF
TRBJ2-7 | once | TRBV11-2 | TRBD2 | TGTGCCAGCAGCCCGCGCACTAGCGGGACGTACTACGAGCAGTACTTC | CASSPRTSGTYYEQYF
TRBJ1-5 | NA | TRBV6-1 | NA | TGTGCCAGCAGTGTACCTACCGGGAGCTGCAATCAGCCCCAGCATTTT | CASSVPTGSCNQPQHF
TRBJ1-1 | NA | TRBV11-2 | NA | TGTGCCAGCAGCTTAGTTGGGGGGGAGGCTGAAGCTTTCTTT | CASSLVGGEAEAFF
TRBJ1-1 | NA | TRBV6-1 | NA | TGTGCCACCGGACGGGGGGCCGAAGGAGAAGCTGAAGCTTTCTTT | CATGRGAEGEAEAFF
TRBJ2-3 | once | TRBV18 | NA | TGTGCCAGCTCACCGGGCCGGCCCCTCCGTGGCACAGATACGCAGTATTTT | CASSPGRPLRGTDTQYF
TRBJ2-7 | once | TRBV27 | NA | TGTGCCAGCAGTTGGCAGGCCTCCTACGAGCAGTACTTC | CASSWQASYEQYF
TRBJ1-6 | NA | TRBV18 | NA | TGTGCCAGCTCCGGGGGGACTTCACCCCTCCACTTT | CASSGGTSPLHF
TRBJ1-3 | few | TRBV4-3 | NA | TGCGCCAGCAGCCAAGCGGCTATTCCCCGGGACACCATATATTTT | CASSQAAIPRDTIYF
TRBJ2-3 | NA | TRBV27 | TRBD2 | TGTGCCAGCAGTAAGACAGCCGGGAGGACAGATACGCAGTATTTT | CASSKTAGRTDTQYF
TRBJ1-2 | NA | TRBV9 | TRBD1 | TGTGCCAGCAGCTCAGCTTCGGACAGGTTCAACTATGGCTACACCTTC | CASSSASDRFNYGYTF
TRBJ2-1 | NA | TRBV7-6 | TRBD2 | TGTGCCAGCAGCTTCTCTAGCGGGAGCTCCTACAATGAGCAGTTCTTC | CASSFSSGSSYNEQFF
TRBJ2-3 | NA | TRBV4-1 | NA | TGCGCCAGCAGCCCCAATCCAAGCGGCCAAGACACAGATACGCAGTATTTT | CASSPNPSGQDTDTQYF
TRBJ2-1 | NA | TRBV9 | TRBD2 | TGTGCCAGCAGCCGGTTAGCGGGCTCCTACAATGAGCAGTTCTTC | CASSRLAGSYNEQFF
TRBJ1-2 | few | TRBV4-2 | TRBD1 | TGTGCCAGCAGACTGGGGAAGGACAGGGGGACCTATGGCTACACCTTC | CASRLGKDRGTYGYTF
TRBJ2-3 | NA | TRBV5-1 | TRBD2 | TGCGCCAGCAGCACCCACCGGACTAGCGGGAGGGAGAGGACAGATACGCAGTATTTT | CASSTHRTSGRERTDTQYF
TRBJ2-4 | NA | TRBV4-3 | TRBD2 | TGCGCCAGCAGTGGGGCACGATCCGGGACTAGCGGGGATCTAGCCAAAAACATTCAGTACTTC | CASSGARSGTSGDLAKNIQYF
TRBJ1-2 | NA | TRBV5-4 | NA | TGTGCCAGCAGCGGCGGGAGAGAGGGCGGCTATGGCTACACCTTC | CASSGGREGGYGYTF
TRBJ2-7 | NA | TRBV15 | TRBD2 | TGTGCCACCAGCAGAAGCCAGCGGGAGGGCTACGAGCAGTACTTC | CATSRSQREGYEQYF
TRBJ2-3 | NA | TRBV2 | TRBD2 | TGTGCCAGCACAGCGGGAGGGCCAGCGGATACGCAGTATTTT | CASTAGGPADTQYF
TRBJ2-1 | NA | TRBV4-1 | NA | TGCGCCAGCAGCCAAGTCCTCAATGAGCAGTTCTTC | CASSQVLNEQFF
TRBJ1-5 | NA | TRBV28 | TRBD1 | TGTGCCAGCAGTTACCTATCTCGAGGGGGCAGGCAGCCCCAGCATTTT | CASSYLSRGGRQPQHF
TRBJ1-5 | NA | TRBV28 | NA | TGTGCCAGCAGTTGGGCCAGGGAGGCCAATCAGCCCCAGCATTTT | CASSWAREANQPQHF
TRBJ2-7 | once | TRBV11-2 | TRBD1 | TGTGCCAGCAGCTTAGCCCGTGACAGGGGCTATTACGAGCAGTACTTC | CASSLARDRGYYEQYF
TRBJ2-7 | NA | TRBV12-5 | TRBD2 | TGTGCTAGTGGTACTTCTAGCGGAATTTTAGGCGAGCAGTACTTC | CASGTSSGILGEQYF
TRBJ2-7 | NA | TRBV7-4 | TRBD1 | TGTGCCAGCAGGGTCACAGGGGACAGCTCCTACGAGCAGTACTTC | CASRVTGDSSYEQYF
TRBJ2-7 | NA | TRBV10-3 | NA | TGTGCCATCGCTTCCTGGCGGGGAACGGGCGAGCAGTACTTC | CAIASWRGTGEQYF
TRBJ1-2 | NA | TRBV29-1 | NA | TGCAGCGTTGAAGGGCAGAACTATGGCTACACCTTC | CSVEGQNYGYTF
TRBJ2-7 | NA | TRBV7-9 | NA | TGTGCCAGCAGCTGTCCCCCGTCCATCGGACATATTGGTGAGCAGTACTTC | CASSCPPSIGHIGEQYF
TRBJ1-5 | NA | TRBV6-4 | NA | TGTGCCAGCAGTGAGAACACTGCGGGGGGTCAGCCCCAGCATTTT | CASSENTAGGQPQHF
TRBJ2-1 | NA | TRBV27 | NA | TGTGCCAGCAGTGTCGAGGACTCCTACAATGAGCAGTTCTTC | CASSVEDSYNEQFF
TRBJ2-7 | few | TRBV9 | TRBD1 | TGTGCCAGCAGCTCCCGGGACAGCCTACTCGGGGCCTACGAGCAGTACTTC | CASSSRDSLLGAYEQYF
TRBJ2-5 | NA | TRBV28 | TRBD2 | TGTGCGGCCCCGGGCGGGAGGGCCGTGGAGACCCAGTACTTC | CAAPGGRAVETQYF
TRBJ1-1 | NA | TRBV6-5 | NA | TGTGCCAGCACCGGAGTGTATGGGAACACTGAAGCTTTCTTT | CASTGVYGNTEAFF
TRBJ2-5 | NA | TRBV4-3 | TRBD1 | TGCGCCAGCAGCCGGGACAGGATCCAAGAGACCCAGTACTTC | CASSRDRIQETQYF
TRBJ2-7 | NA | TRBV14 | NA | TGTGCCAGCAGCCAAGTGGAGGATTACGAGCAGTACTTC | CASSQVEDYEQYF
TRBJ2-7 | NA | TRBV10-3 | NA | TGTGCCATCAGGGAGGCGGAGCCGGTGGGCGAGCAGTACTTC | CAIREAEPVGEQYF
TRBJ2-1 | few | TRBV7-8 | TRBD2 | TGTGCCAGCAGCTTACTCCGGACTAGATCCTACAATGAGCAGTTCTTC | CASSLLRTRSYNEQFF
TRBJ2-4 | once | TRBV4-3 | TRBD1 | TGCGCCAGCAGCCAAGATCTAGAGGACAGGGCCGTAGCCAAAAACATTCAGTACTTC | CASSQDLEDRAVAKNIQYF
TRBJ2-7 | NA | TRBV4-1 | TRBD2 | TGCGCCAGCAGCCAAGTAGCTCATAGCGGGGGGAGCTCCTACGAGCAGTACTTC | CASSQVAHSGGSSYEQYF
TRBJ2-3 | NA | TRBV19 | NA | TGTGCCAGTAGAACCGGGTCCTCTACAGATACGCAGTATTTT | CASRTGSSTDTQYF
TRBJ2-2 | NA | TRBV6-1 | NA | TGTGCCACCCCCCGGGGGAGAGGGAACACCGGGGAGCTGTTTTTT | CATPRGRGNTGELFF
TRBJ2-2 | few | TRBV30 | TRBD1 | TGTGCCTGGAGTGTAAACCCCCGACAGGGTTCGAGGACCGGGGAGCTGTTTTTT | CAWSVNPRQGSRTGELFF
TRBJ2-1 | NA | TRBV5-4 | TRBD1 | TGTGCCAGCAGCCGTGACAGGGGCTACAATGAGCAGTTCTTC | CASSRDRGYNEQFF
TRBJ2-5 | NA | TRBV11-2 | TRBD2 | TGTGCCAGCAGCTTAGGTAGCGGGAGCAAGGAGACCCAGTACTTC | CASSLGSGSKETQYF
TRBJ2-7 | NA | TRBV15 | TRBD1 | TGTGCCACCAGCAGAGATCACTATGGACAGGGTTCCTACGAGCAGTACTTC | CATSRDHYGQGSYEQYF
TRBJ2-7 | NA | TRBV6-1 | TRBD2 | TGTGCCAGCAGCCCCCTAGCGGGAGGTTCCTACGAGCAGTACTTC | CASSPLAGGSYEQYF
TRBJ2-1 | NA | TRBV14 | NA | TGTGCCAGCAGCCAAGATTTGGGAGATCCAGATGAGCAGTTCTTC | CASSQDLGDPDEQFF
TRBJ2-7 | NA | TRBV27 | NA | TGTGCCAGCAGTCAGACTCGCGCAGCCATTTACGAGCAGTACTTC | CASSQTRAAIYEQYF
TRBJ1-2 | NA | TRBV29-1 | TRBD1 | TGCAGCGTTGAAGATCGGGACAGTACCCCGAACTATGGCTACACCTTC | CSVEDRDSTPNYGYTF
TRBJ1-5 | NA | TRBV7-9 | NA | TGTGCCAGCAGCCCGGGACTGCCGGGGGGTCAGCCCCAGCATTTT | CASSPGLPGGQPQHF
TRBJ1-5 | NA | TRBV28 | NA | TGTGCCAGCAGTTTATACAGTGTCCGAGGGCTCTATAGCAATCAGCCCCAGCATTTT | CASSLYSVRGLYSNQPQHF
TRBJ1-1 | NA | TRBV29-1 | NA | TGCAGCGTCCTAGTCTCGCGCGGGGTAGCTTTCTTT | CSVLVSRGVAFF
TRBJ2-7 | NA | TRBV15 | TRBD1 | TGTGCCACCAGCAGAAGGGACTCCGGGACAGGGATTTACGAGCAGTACTTC | CATSRRDSGTGIYEQYF
TRBJ2-1 | NA | TRBV5-4 | NA | TGTGCTACGGCGGGATCCTACAATGAGCAGTTCTTC | CATAGSYNEQFF
TRBJ2-1 | NA | TRBV10-2 | NA | TGCGCCAGCAGTGAAGTCAGCTCCGGGGGATACAATGAGCAGTTCTTC | CASSEVSSGGYNEQFF
TRBJ2-3 | NA | TRBV27 | TRBD2 | TGTGCCAGCAAAGGGACTAGCGGACTCACAGATACGCAGTATTTT | CASKGTSGLTDTQYF